The 5 T cell receptor beta chains below were found in one sample sequenced in a study of blood T cell repertoires in COVID-19. Libraries were prepared by immunoSEQ multiplex PCR; TCRdb keeps only in-frame clonotypes and omits some of them. The sample lists approximately 100,000 clones, about 88% occurring once. Sequencing was done on a sample of peripheral blood. All receptors derive from a human donor in a cohort sampled during active COVID-19.

The genes are TRBV6-4 and TRBJ1-5; 8 bases match TRBD1. The CDR3 loop spans 17 amino acids. Germline V gene data show CDR1 as MRHNA and CDR2 as SNTAGT. V trimming: 2 bases; J trimming: 2 bases; junction bases outside the gene matches: 8. CDR3: CASSDPYDRGGNQPQHF. CDR3 coding DNA: TGTGCCAGCAGTGACCCGTACGACAGGGGAGGCAATCAGCCCCAGCATTTT.

The chain has TRBV5-1 and TRBJ2-3; 8 bases align to TRBD2. This CDR3 has 14 residues. Looked up from germline, CDR1 is SGHRS and CDR2 is YFSETQ. Germline trimming cut 1 base from V and 5 bases from J; bases unmatched to any gene: 3. The CDR3 DNA sequence: TGCGCCAGCAGCTTGAGTAGCGGGGAAGATACGCAGTATTTT. Its protein product is CASSLSSGEDTQYF.

The chain is built from TRBV5-4 and TRBJ2-7, with 10 positions matching TRBD2. From germline, CDR1 is SGHNT and CDR2 YYREEE (reference sequence). This CDR3 is built from 15 residues. V dropped 4 bases and J dropped 5; count of bases not matched to a gene: 9. CDR3 region: CASSQELAGAHEQYF. The CDR3 DNA follows: TGTGCCAGCAGCCAGGAGCTAGCGGGGGCCCACGAGCAGTACTTC. The complete variable domain, with remaining parts taken from reference TRBV5-4 and TRBJ2-7, reads ETGVTQSPTHLIKTRGQQVTLRCSSQSGHNTVSWYQQALGQGPQFIFQYYREEENGRGNFPPRFSGLQFPNYSSELNVNALELDDSALYLCASSQELAGAHEQYFGPGTRLTVT.

The rearrangement links TRBV7-4 to TRBJ2-7; unclear D gene. The germline CDR1 and CDR2 sequences are SGHVT and SQSDAQ. There are 14 residues in the CDR3. Trimming stripped 4 bases from V and 5 bases from J, with 15 bases between. CDR3 coding DNA: TGTGCCAGCAGCTGCAAAGGAGTTACTCACGAGCAGTACTTC. This gives the protein CASSCKGVTHEQYF.

As for this clone: Germline and junction disagree at one end, which may indicate a read error. The genes are TRBV12-3 or TRBV12-4 and TRBJ2-2; a possible D gene is TRBD1 (5 bases). The CDR3 length is 11 residues. The CDR3 is CASSLESTVIF. The CDR3 nucleotides read TGTGCCAGCAGTTTAGAATCGACAGTCATTTTT.